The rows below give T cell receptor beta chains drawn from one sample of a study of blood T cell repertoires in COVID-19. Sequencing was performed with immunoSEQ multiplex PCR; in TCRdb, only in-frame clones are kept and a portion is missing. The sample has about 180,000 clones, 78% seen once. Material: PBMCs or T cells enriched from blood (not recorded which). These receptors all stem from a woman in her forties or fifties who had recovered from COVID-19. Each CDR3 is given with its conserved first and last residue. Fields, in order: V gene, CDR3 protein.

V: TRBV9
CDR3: CASSMRERTDTQYF

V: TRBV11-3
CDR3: CASSLGEEETQYF

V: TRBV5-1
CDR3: CASGEGNTEAFF

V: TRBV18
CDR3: CASSQGTGGSGETQYF

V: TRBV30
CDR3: CAWRDTSFYEQYF

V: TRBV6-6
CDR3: CASSRDYEQYF

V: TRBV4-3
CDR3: CASSQLTSTTDTQYF

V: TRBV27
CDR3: CASSKGTSGRDEQFF

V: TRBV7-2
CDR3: CASSLTSLPGYEQYF

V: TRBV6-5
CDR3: CASRGVGNTEAFF

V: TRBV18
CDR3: CASGQGWPNEKLFF

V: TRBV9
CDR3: CASTHGRVNTEAFF

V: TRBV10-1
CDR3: CASSGGSGSYEQYF

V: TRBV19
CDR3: CASRPGGSTNTEAFF

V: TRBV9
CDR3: CASSPRGAGNTGELFF

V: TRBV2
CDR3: CASSDGPSSGGYGYTF

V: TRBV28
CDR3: CASSSTGPNQPQHF

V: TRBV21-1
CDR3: CASSKQGEAFF

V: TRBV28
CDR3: CASSFPSGRGADTQYF

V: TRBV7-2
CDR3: CASSLARGGNTEAFF

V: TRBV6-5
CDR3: CASSPTSGPYNEQFF

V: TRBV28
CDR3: CASTPAGFSYNEQFF

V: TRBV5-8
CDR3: CASSLSRHPDNSPLHF

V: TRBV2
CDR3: CASRDSSYSYEQYF

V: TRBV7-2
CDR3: CASGEYRGVNTEAFF

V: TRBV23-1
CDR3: CASSLEDRGNYGYTF

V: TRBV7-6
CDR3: CASSLVSWGGVSGNTIYF

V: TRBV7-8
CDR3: CASSRRLTGINEQYF

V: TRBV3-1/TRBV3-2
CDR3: CASRGPETGNTIYF

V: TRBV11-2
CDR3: CASSLRQGWNSPLHF

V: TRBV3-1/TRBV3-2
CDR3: CASSLGQGLFGYTF

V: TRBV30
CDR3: CAWSNAGISGGYTF

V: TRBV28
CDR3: CASTSGSGDGHYEQYF

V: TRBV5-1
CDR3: CASSLYQGGDSPLHF

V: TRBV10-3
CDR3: CAISGTSGREHNEQFF

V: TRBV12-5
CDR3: CASGLGRANTEAFF

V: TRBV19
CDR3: CASSQGPYGTDTQYF

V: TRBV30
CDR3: CAWSLGGSVDTQYF

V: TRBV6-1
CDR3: CASSGGLAVVHLSEQYF

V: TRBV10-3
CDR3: CAIQPGQNTGELFF

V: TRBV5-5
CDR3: CASSSGQGGYEQYF

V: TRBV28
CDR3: CASSSTVGYTF

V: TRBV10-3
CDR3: CAISERAGLAGRNNEQFF

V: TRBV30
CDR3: CAYRDRGGFGNQPQHF

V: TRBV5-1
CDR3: CASSLEGTVYGYTF

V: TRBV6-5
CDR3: CASGVDPEGNTEAFF

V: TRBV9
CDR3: CASSRRGKTNEQFF

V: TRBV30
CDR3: CAWSALTTGTGYTF

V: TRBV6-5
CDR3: CASSPLTSGDTEAFF